The next 19 T cell receptor beta chains were all read from a single sample in a study of CD8+CD57+ T cells in acquired aplastic anemia. The study profiled TCR beta VDJ and CDR3 using genomic DNA as template. In TCRdb, the reads were re-called with MiXCR into one record per CDR3 protein. The sample carries about 220,000 distinct CDR3 sequences, approximately 35% recorded once. The specimen sequenced was sorted CD4+, CD8+, or CD8+CD57+ T cells (not recorded which) from PBMCs. The source of these receptors is a human donor in good health, serving as a control.

This clonotype was found many times. This may stem from a read error, because a much larger clone lies one nucleotide away. The genes are TRBV15 and TRBJ1-1; unclear D gene. This CDR3 is 12 amino acids long. CDR1 and CDR2 from the germline V gene are LNHNV and YYDKDF (reference sequence). The CDR3 spells CATSRDWTGAFF. The CDR3 DNA reads TGTGCCACCAGCAGAGATTGGACTGGAGCTTTCTTT.

This clonotype has a handful of counts. The chain joins TRBV5-1 to TRBJ2-1, with TRBD1 identical over 11 bases. After removal of 4 bases from V and 4 bases from J, the junction contained 4 bases not matched to a gene. The CDR3 loop spans 15 amino acids. Germline V gives CDR1 SGHRS, CDR2 YFSETQ. The CDR3 region is CASSAGTGGYNEQFF. CDR3 nucleotides: TGCGCCAGCAGCGCCGGGACAGGGGGTTACAATGAGCAGTTCTTC.

This chain connects TRBV12-3 or TRBV12-4 to TRBJ2-3; no firm D call. This CDR3 contains 19 residues. Trimming stripped 1 base from V and 1 base from J, with 21 bases between. The CDR3 DNA reads as TGTGCCAGCAGTTTAGAAGGCCTCGGGTGGGTCTCAGGCACAGATACGCAGTATTTT. It codes for CASSLEGLGWVSGTDTQYF.

The V call is TRBV25-1, the J call TRBJ1-2, with D perhaps matching TRBD1 (5 bases). The CDR3 runs 14 residues. Trimming removed 2 bases from V and 6 bases from J, with 13 bases in between. Germline assignment: CDR1 MGHDK and CDR2 SYGVNS. CDR3 DNA: TGTGCCAGCAGTGAACTGGGGGGTTTCGATGGCTACACCTTC. Its translation: CASSELGGFDGYTF.

The rearrangement links TRBV9 to TRBJ2-1; 10 bases fit TRBD2. The CDR3 length is 18 residues. The J segment lost 1 base and the V segment lost 4 bases, leaving 11 bases of the junction unmatched. Looked up from germline, CDR1 is SGDLS and CDR2 is YYNGEE. This CDR3 is CASSRSGGGRTSYNEQFF. The CDR3 DNA sequence: TGTGCCAGCAGCCGGAGCGGGGGGGGCCGAACTTCCTACAATGAGCAGTTCTTC.

This clonotype was detected many times. V is TRBV25-1 and J is TRBJ2-1; TRBD2 might be the D (6 bases). The germline CDR1 and CDR2 sequences are MGHDK and SYGVNS. CDR3 size: 16 residues. Deletions cut 5 bases from V and 8 bases from J, with 22 bases between. The CDR3 loop reads CASSPHGRSVGDEQFF. The CDR3 DNA is TGTGCCAGCAGTCCACACGGGAGATCGGTCGGCGATGAGCAGTTCTTC.

This clonotype appeared many times. The chain recombines TRBV6-4 with TRBJ2-2; D is unresolved. The germline CDR1 and CDR2 sequences are MRHNA and SNTAGT. The length of the CDR3 is 14 residues. Trimming pared 4 bases from V and 4 bases from J, leaving 10 bases between. In nucleotides, the CDR3 is TGTGCCAGCAGTGTCGAAACGAGCACCGGGGAGCTGTTTTTT. It codes for CASSVETSTGELFF.

This clonotype was counted at least ten times. The gene calls are TRBV5-1 and TRBJ1-2; TRBD1 aligns across 9 bases. The CDR3 runs 13 residues. From germline, CDR1 is SGHRS and CDR2 YFSETQ. V was clipped by 4 bases and J by 6 bases; unmatched bases: 4. The CDR3 sequence is CASSLGQGHGYTF. CDR3 coding DNA: TGCGCCAGCAGCCTGGGACAGGGACATGGCTACACCTTC.

The chain links TRBV12-3 or TRBV12-4 to TRBJ2-2; D call uncertain. CDR3 length: 13 residues. The V gene lost 3 bases and the J gene lost 4 bases, with 6 bases spanning the gap. CDR3 coding DNA: TGTGCCAGCAGTTTCTCTAGCACCGGGGAGCTGTTTTTT. This encodes CASSFSSTGELFF.

This clonotype was observed many times. The genes are TRBV19 and TRBJ2-6; a possible D gene is TRBD1 (6 bases). CDR1 and CDR2 (germline): LNHDA, SQIVND (reference sequence). Trimming left V 7 bases short and J 0 bases short, with 16 bases between. The CDR3 extends over 17 amino acids. The CDR3 sequence: CASKQGFGGSGANVLTF. The DNA of the CDR3 is TGTGCCAGTAAGCAGGGGTTCGGAGGCTCTGGGGCCAACGTCCTGACTTTC.

With respect to this clonotype: The CDR3 ends on some other residue instead of the conserved phenylalanine or tryptophan, so this is likely a read error. This chain joins TRBV12-3 or TRBV12-4 and TRBJ1-2, with TRBD1 matching over 8 bases. This CDR3 contains 13 residues. After removal of 8 bases from V and 7 bases from J, the junction contained 9 bases not matched to a gene. The DNA of the CDR3 is TGTGCCAGCTCACCGGGACAGGAAGGTGGCTACACCCTC. Its protein is CASSPGQEGGYTL.

Regarding this clonotype: Its ends do not fully match the called genes, so a read error is possible. This sequence joins TRBV15 and TRBJ1-2; TRBD1 matches at 8 bases. CDR1 and CDR2 from the germline V gene are LNHNV and YYDKDF (reference sequence). The CDR3 totals 14 residues. The CDR3, as DNA: TGTGCCACCGGCAGAGGGACAGGCGGCTATGACTACACCTTC. It encodes CATGRGTGGYDYTF.

This clonotype was observed many times. Here the CDR3 reads CASSKRTSFDEQYF. DNA for the CDR3: TGCGCCAGCAGCAAAAGGACTAGCTTCGACGAGCAGTACTTC. This chain joins TRBV4-1 and TRBJ2-7; 8 bases fit TRBD2. The CDR3 is made up of 14 amino acids. Germline CDR1 is MGHRA and CDR2 is YSYEKL. Losses at the gene ends were 5 bases for V and 5 bases for J; bases not matched to a gene: 8.

In regard to this clonotype: With a much larger clone just one base away, this may be a read error. The chain links TRBV7-2 to TRBJ2-7, with TRBD2 as a possible D gene (5 bases). This CDR3 has 15 residues. Germline CDR1 is SGHTA and CDR2 is FQGNSA. V was trimmed by 2 bases and J by 3 bases, leaving 14 bases between them. The CDR3 DNA sequence: TGTGCCAGCAGCTTAAGAGGGCTAGCTCACTACGAGCAGTACTTC. It specifies CASSLRGLAHYEQYF.

This clonotype has ten or more counts. The rearrangement joins TRBV11-2 to TRBJ1-6; D not resolved. Per the germline V gene, CDR1 is SGHAT and CDR2 is FQNNGV. This CDR3 is built from 14 residues. V lost 3 bases, J lost 13 bases, and 16 bases lay in between. CDR3 DNA sequence: TGTGCCAGCAGCTTCGGCGGCGGGCGGACCCCCCTCCACTTT. Its protein product is CASSFGGGRTPLHF.

Regarding this clonotype: It may be a read error: a sequence one base away is much more abundant. The conserved phenylalanine or tryptophan normally closing the CDR3 is absent here, so this likely arose from a read error. The chain combines TRBV2 with TRBJ1-2; TRBD1 agrees at 9 bases. CDR3 length: 18 amino acids. CDR1 is SNHLY, CDR2 FYNNEI, per germline. V shed 3 bases and J 4 bases; nucleotides not matched to a gene: 15. The chain's CDR3 is CASSDVSRWGQGSYGYTL. The CDR3 nucleotides are TGTGCCAGCAGTGACGTCTCCCGGTGGGGACAGGGCTCCTATGGCTACACCCTC.

The chain carries TRBV4-2 and TRBJ2-3; 13 bases map to TRBD2. Germline CDR1 LGHNA, CDR2 YNFKEQ. The CDR3 spans 16 residues. The V and J ends lost 3 bases and 5 bases, in that order; junction bases with no gene match: 5. The DNA for the CDR3 is TGTGCCAGCAGCCACACTAGCGGGGGGGCGCTAGATACGCAGTATTTT. Protein sequence: CASSHTSGGALDTQYF.

Many counts were recorded for this clonotype. The chain carries TRBV30 and TRBJ2-7; perhaps TRBD1 as D (5 bases). The germline gives CDR1 GTSNPN, CDR2 SVGIG (reference sequence). Trimming removed 3 bases from V and 7 bases from J, with 13 bases in between. The length of the CDR3 is 12 residues. Here the CDR3 DNA reads TGTGCCTGGAGGGCGACAGTGGGGGAGCAGTACTTC. Encoded protein: CAWRATVGEQYF.

This clonotype was counted at least ten times. This sequence joins TRBV7-8 and TRBJ2-7; 9 bases fit TRBD2. Per germline, CDR1 SGHVS and CDR2 FQNEAQ. The CDR3 sequence is 15 residues long. V was clipped by 1 base and J by 1 base; unmatched bases: 2. CDR3 amino acids: CASSLGAGGSYEQYF. The CDR3 DNA reads TGTGCCAGCAGCTTAGGGGCGGGGGGGTCCTACGAGCAGTACTTC. Full variable domain (rest looked up from reference TRBV7-8 and TRBJ2-7): GAGVSQSPRYKVAKRGQDVALRCDPISGHVSLFWYQQALGQGPEFLTYFQNEAQLDKSGLPSDRFFAERPEGSVSTLKIQRTQQEDSAVYLCASSLGAGGSYEQYFGPGTRLTVT.